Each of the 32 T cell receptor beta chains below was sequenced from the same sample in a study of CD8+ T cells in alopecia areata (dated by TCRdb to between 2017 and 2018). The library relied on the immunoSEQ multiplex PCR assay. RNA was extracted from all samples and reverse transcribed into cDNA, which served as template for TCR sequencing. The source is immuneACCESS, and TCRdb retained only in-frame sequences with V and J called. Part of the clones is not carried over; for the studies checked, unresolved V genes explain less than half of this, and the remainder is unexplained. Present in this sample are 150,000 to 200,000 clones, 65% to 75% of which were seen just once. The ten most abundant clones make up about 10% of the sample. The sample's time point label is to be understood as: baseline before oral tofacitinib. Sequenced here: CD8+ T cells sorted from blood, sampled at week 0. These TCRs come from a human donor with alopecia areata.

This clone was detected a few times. The CDR3 DNA is TGCAGCGTTCGGGGGCGGAGTGTCACTGAAGCTTTCTTT. This translates into CSVRGRSVTEAFF. The chain is built from TRBV29-1 and TRBJ1-1; a weak D match, TRBD1 (6 bases). This CDR3 contains 13 residues. Germline loops: CDR1 SQVTM, CDR2 ANQGSEA. The ends were cut back, 5 bases at V and 4 bases at J, with 14 bases in the middle.

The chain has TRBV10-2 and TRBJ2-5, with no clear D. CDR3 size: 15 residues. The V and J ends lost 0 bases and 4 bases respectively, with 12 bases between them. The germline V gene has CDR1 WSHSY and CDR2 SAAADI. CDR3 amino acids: CASSESFHLGETQYF. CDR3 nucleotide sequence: TGCGCCAGCAGTGAGTCTTTCCATTTGGGAGAGACCCAGTACTTC.

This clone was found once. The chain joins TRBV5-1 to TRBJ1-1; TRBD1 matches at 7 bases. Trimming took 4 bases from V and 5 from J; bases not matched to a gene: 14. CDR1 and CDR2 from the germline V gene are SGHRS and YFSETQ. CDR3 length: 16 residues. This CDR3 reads CASSLLTDRPKTEAFF. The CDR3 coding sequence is TGCGCCAGCAGCCTCTTGACGGACAGGCCGAAAACTGAAGCTTTCTTT.

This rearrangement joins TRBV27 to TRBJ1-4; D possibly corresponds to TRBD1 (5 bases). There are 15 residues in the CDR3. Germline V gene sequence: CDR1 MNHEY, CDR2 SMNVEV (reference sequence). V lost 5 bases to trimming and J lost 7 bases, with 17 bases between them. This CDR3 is CASSPTTWRGEKLFF. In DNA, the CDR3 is TGTGCCAGCAGTCCGACGACGTGGAGGGGTGAAAAACTGTTTTTT.

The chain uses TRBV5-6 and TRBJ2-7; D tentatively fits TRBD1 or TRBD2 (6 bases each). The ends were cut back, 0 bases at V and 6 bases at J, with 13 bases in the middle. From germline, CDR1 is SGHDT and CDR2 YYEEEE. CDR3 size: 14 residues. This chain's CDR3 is CASSLGLGGREQYF. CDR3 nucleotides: TGTGCCAGCAGCTTGGGGCTCGGGGGCCGCGAGCAGTACTTC.

CDR3 protein: CASSTDRYTEAFF. The CDR3 region has the DNA TGCGCCAGCAGCACCGACAGGTACACTGAAGCTTTCTTT. The chain is built from TRBV5-1 and TRBJ1-1, with D possibly TRBD1 on 6 matching bases. V was shortened by 4 bases and J by 3 bases, with 10 bases between the two germline ends. This CDR3 comprises 13 residues. Germline values: CDR1 SGHRS, CDR2 YFSETQ.

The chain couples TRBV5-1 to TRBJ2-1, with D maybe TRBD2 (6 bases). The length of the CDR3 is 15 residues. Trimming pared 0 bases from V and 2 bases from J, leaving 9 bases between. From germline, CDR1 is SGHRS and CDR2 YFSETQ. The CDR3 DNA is TGCGCCAGCAGCTTGGAATCTAGCGCCTACAATGAGCAGTTCTTC. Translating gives CASSLESSAYNEQFF.

The CDR3 DNA reads as TGTGCCAGCAAGGTCAGGGTTGCTAACTATGGCTACACCTTC. Amino acids: CASKVRVANYGYTF. The chain combines TRBV6-1 with TRBJ1-2, with a possible D match to TRBD1 (5 bases). This CDR3 contains 14 residues. From germline, CDR1 is MNHNS and CDR2 SASEGT. V lost 7 bases and J 0 bases, leaving 12 bases between the germline ends.

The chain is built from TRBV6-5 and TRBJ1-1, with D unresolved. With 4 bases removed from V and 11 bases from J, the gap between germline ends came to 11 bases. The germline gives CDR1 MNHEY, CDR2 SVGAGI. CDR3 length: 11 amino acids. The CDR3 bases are TGTGCCAGCAGTTTCGGGCATACGGCTTTCTTT. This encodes CASSFGHTAFF.

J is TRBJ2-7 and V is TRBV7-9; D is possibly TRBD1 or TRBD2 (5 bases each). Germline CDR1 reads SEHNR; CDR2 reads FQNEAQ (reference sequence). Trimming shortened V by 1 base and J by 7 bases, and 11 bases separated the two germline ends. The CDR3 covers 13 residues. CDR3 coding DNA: TGTGCCAGCAGCTTAGGGTCGGGGCGAGAGCAGTACTTC. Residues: CASSLGSGREQYF.

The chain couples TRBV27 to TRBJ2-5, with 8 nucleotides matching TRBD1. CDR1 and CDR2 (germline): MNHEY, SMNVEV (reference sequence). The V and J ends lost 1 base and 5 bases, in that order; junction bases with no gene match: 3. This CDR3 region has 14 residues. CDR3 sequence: CASSLLGQAETQYF. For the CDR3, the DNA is TGTGCCAGCAGTTTATTGGGACAGGCCGAGACCCAGTACTTC.

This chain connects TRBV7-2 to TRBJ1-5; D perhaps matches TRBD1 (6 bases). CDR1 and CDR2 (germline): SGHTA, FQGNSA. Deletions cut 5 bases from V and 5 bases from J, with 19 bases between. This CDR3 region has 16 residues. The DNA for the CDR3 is TGTGCCAGCAGCCACCCTGTGGGGGCGTGGGATCAGCCCCAGCATTTT. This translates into CASSHPVGAWDQPQHF.

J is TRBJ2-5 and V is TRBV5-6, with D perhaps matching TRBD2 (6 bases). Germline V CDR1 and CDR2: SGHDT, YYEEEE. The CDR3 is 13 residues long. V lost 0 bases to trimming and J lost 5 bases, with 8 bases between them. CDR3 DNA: TGTGCCAGCAGCTTGGGGGACTGGGAGACCCAGTACTTC. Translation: CASSLGDWETQYF.

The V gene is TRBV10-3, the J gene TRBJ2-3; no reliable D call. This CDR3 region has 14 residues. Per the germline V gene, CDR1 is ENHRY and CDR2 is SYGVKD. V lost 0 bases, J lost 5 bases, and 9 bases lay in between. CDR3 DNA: TGTGCCATCAGTGAGTCCGACCCTCAAGATACGCAGTATTTT. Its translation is CAISESDPQDTQYF.

The CDR3 region is CASSQRGGRAEPQHF. The CDR3 bases are TGCGCCAGCAGCCAAAGGGGGGGCAGGGCTGAGCCCCAGCATTTT. V gene TRBV4-1 combines with J gene TRBJ1-5; the D gene is possibly TRBD1 (6 bases). From germline, CDR1 is MGHRA and CDR2 YSYEKL. Trimming took off 2 bases at V and 8 bases at J, with 16 bases between the two ends. The CDR3 has 15 residues.

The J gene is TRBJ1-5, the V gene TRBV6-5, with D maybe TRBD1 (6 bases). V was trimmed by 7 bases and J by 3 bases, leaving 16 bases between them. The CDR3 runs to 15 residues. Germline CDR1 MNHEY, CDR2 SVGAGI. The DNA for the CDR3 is TGTGCCAGCACTCCTACCAGGGGCCTCAATCAGCCCCAGCATTTT. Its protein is CASTPTRGLNQPQHF.

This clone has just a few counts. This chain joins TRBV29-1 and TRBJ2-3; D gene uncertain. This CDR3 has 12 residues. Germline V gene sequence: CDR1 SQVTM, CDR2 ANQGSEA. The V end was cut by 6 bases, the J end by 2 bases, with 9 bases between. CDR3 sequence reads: CSVHSYTDTQYF. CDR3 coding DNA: TGCAGCGTCCATTCTTACACAGATACGCAGTATTTT.

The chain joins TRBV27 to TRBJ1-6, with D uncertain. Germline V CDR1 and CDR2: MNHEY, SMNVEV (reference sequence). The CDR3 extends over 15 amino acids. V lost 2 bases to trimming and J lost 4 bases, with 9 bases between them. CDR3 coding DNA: TGTGCCAGCAGTTTACAGGTTCCTTATAATTCACCCCTCCACTTT. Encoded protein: CASSLQVPYNSPLHF.

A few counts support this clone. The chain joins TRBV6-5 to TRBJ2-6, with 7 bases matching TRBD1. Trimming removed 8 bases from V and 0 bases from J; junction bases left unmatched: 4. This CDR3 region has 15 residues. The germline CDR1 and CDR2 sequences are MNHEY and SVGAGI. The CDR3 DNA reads TGTGCCAGCGGTACAGGGGCCTCTGGGGCCAACGTCCTGACTTTC. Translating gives CASGTGASGANVLTF.

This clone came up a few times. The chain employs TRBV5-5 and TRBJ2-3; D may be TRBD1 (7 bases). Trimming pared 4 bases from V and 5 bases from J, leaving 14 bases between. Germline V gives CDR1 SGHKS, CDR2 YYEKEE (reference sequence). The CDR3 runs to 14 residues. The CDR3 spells CASSPSGGRDTQYF. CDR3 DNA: TGTGCCAGCAGCCCATCAGGGGGGAGAGATACGCAGTATTTT.

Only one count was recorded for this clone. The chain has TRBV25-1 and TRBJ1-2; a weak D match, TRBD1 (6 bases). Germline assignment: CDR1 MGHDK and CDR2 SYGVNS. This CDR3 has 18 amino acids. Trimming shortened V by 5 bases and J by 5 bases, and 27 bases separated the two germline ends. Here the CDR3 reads CASSQPRTAESSGYGYTF. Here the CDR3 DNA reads TGTGCCAGCAGTCAACCCAGGACAGCCGAATCCTCTGGGTATGGCTACACCTTC.

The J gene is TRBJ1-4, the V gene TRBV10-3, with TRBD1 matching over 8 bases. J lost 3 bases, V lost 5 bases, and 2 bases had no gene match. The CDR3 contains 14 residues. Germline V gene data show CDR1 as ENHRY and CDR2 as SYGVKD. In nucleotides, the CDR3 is TGTGCCATCAGTTCGACAGGGGCTAATGAAAAACTGTTTTTT. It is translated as CAISSTGANEKLFF.

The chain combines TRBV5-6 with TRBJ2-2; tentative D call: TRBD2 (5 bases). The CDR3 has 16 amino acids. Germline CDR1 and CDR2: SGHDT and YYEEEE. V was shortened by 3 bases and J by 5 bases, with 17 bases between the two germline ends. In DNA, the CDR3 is TGTGCCAGCAGCTCCCTGGCAGGACGAGGGACCGGGGAGCTGTTTTTT. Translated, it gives CASSSLAGRGTGELFF.

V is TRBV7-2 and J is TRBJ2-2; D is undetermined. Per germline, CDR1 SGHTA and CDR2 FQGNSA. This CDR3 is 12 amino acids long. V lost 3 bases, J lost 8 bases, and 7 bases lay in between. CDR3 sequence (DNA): TGTGCCAGCAGCTTCTTACAGGGGGAGCTGTTTTTT. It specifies CASSFLQGELFF.

CDR3 in DNA: TGTGCCAGCAGCTTAGTGCGCAGCCAAGAGACCCAGTACTTC. Its protein is CASSLVRSQETQYF. J is TRBJ2-5 and V is TRBV7-6; D gene unclear. The CDR3 loop spans 14 amino acids. The ends were cut back, 1 base at V and 1 base at J, with 7 bases in the middle. The V gene's germline CDR1 is SGHVS and CDR2 FNYEAQ.

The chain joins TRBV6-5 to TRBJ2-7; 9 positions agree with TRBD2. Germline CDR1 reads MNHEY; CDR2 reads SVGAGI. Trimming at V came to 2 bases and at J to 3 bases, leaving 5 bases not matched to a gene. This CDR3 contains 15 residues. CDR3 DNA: TGTGCCAGCAGTTACGCGCGGGGGGGACTCTACGAGCAGTACTTC. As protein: CASSYARGGLYEQYF.

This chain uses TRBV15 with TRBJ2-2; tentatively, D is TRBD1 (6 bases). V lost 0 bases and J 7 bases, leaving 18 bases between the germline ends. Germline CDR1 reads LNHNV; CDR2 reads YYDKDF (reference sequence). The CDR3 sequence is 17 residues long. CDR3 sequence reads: CATSRDRWQGWVGELFF. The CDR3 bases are TGTGCCACCAGCAGAGATCGGTGGCAGGGGTGGGTCGGGGAGCTGTTTTTT.

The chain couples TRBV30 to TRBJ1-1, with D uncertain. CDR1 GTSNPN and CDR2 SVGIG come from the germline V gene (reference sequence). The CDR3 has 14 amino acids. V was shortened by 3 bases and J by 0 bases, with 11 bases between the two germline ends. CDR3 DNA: TGTGCCTGGAGGACGATGGACCTGAACACTGAAGCTTTCTTT. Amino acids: CAWRTMDLNTEAFF.

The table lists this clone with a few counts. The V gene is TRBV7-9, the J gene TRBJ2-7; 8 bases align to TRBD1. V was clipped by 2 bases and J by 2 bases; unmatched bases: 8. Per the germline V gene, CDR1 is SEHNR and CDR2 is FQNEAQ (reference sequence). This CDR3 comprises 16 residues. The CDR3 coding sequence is TGTGCCAGCAGCTTAATTCTTGGGGACAGGACCTACGAGCAGTACTTC. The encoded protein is CASSLILGDRTYEQYF.

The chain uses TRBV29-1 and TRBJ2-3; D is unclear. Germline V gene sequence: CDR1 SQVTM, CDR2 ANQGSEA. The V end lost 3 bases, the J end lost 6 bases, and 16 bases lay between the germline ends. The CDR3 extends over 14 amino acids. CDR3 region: CSVEQTLPPDTQYF. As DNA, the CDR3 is TGCAGCGTTGAGCAGACTCTCCCCCCGGATACGCAGTATTTT.

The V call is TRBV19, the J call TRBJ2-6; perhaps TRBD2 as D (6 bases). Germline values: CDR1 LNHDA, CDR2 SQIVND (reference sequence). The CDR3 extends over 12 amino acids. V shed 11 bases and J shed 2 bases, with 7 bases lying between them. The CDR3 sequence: CAAGPGANVLTF. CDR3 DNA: TGTGCCGCGGGACCTGGGGCCAACGTCCTGACTTTC.

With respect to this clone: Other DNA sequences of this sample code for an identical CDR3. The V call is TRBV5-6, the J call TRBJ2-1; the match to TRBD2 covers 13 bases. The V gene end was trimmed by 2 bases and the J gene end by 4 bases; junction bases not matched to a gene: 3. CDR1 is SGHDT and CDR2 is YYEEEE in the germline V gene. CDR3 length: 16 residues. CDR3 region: CASSLGLAGAYNEQFF. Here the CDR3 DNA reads TGTGCCAGCAGCTTAGGACTAGCGGGGGCGTACAATGAGCAGTTCTTC.